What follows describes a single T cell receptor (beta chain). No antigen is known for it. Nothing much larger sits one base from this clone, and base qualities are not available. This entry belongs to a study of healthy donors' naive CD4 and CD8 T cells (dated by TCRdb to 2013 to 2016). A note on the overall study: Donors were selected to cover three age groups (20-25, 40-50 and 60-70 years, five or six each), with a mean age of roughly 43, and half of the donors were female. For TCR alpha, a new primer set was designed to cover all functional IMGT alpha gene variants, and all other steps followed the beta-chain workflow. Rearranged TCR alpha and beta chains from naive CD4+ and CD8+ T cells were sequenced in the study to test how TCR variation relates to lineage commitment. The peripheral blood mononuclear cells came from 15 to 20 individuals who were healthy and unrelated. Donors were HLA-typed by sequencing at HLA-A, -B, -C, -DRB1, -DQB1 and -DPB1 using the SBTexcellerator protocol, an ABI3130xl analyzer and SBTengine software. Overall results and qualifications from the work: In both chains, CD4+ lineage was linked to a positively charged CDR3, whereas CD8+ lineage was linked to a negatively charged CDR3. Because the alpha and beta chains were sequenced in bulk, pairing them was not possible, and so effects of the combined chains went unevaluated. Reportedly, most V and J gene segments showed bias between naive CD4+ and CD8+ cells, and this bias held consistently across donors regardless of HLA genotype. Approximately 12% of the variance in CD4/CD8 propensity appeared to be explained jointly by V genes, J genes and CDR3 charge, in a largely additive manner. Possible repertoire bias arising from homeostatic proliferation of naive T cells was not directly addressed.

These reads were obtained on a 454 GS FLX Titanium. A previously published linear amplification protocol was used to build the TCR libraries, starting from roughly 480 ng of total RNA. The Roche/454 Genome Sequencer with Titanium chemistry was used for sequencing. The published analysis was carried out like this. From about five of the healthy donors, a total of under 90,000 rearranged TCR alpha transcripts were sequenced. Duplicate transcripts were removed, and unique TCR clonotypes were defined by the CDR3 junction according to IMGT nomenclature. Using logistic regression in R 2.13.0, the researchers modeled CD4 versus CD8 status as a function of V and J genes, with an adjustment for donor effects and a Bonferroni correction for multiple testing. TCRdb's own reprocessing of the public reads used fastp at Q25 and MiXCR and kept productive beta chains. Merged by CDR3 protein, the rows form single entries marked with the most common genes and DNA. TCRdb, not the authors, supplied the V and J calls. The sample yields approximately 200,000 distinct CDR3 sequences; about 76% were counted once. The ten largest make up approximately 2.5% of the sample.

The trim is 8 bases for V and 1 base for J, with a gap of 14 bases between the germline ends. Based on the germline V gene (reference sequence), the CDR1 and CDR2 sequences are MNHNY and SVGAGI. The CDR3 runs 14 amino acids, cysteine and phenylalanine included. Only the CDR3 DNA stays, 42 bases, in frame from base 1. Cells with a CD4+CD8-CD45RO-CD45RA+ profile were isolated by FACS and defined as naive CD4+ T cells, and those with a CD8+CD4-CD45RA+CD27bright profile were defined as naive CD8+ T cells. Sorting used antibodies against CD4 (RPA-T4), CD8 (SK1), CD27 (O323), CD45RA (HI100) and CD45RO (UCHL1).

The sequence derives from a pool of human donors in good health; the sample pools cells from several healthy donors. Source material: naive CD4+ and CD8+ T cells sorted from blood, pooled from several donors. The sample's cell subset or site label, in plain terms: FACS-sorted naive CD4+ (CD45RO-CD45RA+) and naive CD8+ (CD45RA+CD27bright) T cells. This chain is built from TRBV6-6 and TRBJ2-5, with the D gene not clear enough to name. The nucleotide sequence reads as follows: TGTGCCAGCTCTTCCGACCTACCCCAAGAGACCCAGTACTTC. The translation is CASSSDLPQETQYF.